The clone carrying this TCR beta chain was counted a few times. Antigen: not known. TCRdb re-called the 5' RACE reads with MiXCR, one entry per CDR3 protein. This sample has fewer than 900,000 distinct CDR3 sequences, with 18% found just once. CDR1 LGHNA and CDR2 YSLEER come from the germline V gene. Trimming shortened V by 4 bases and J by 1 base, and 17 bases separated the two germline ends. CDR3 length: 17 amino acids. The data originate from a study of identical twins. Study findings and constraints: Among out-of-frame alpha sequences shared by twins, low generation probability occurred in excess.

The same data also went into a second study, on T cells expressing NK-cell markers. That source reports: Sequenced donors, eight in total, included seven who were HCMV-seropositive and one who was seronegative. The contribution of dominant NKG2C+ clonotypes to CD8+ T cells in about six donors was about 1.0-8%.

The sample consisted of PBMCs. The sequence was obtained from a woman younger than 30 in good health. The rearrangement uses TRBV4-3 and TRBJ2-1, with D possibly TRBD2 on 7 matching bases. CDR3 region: CASSPGGGRESYNEQFF. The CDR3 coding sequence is TGCGCCAGCAGCCCTGGGGGCGGGAGAGAATCCTACAATGAGCAGTTCTTC.